The clone carrying this T cell receptor (beta chain) was seen just once. The antigen is undetermined. This CDR3 has 16 residues. Germline V gene data show CDR1 as LGHDT and CDR2 as YNNKEL (reference sequence). Trimming pared 2 bases from V and 1 base from J, leaving 12 bases between. The data are from a study of T cell repertoires in cytomegalovirus infection. Across the whole study: A matching HLA type, together with CMV infection, was signaled by public TCR beta signatures.

Each CDR3 protein gets one entry after TCRdb re-called the reads with MiXCR. Of around 530,000 distinct CDR3 sequences in the sample, about 25% were seen once. Study-level results: Carriers of CMV plus the relevant HLA were identified by cumulative public TCR beta family frequency. Ex vivo, HLA-C-restricted CMV-specific TCR beta clonotypes prevailed over the rest of the response.

The clonotype comes from a human donor in good health (CMV status not recorded). Some clones in this sample may be carry-over from other donors' samples. Sequencing was performed on PBMCs. V is TRBV3-1 and J is TRBJ2-1; TRBD2 might be the D (6 bases). The CDR3 sequence: CASSQTYGGSYNEQFF. As DNA, the CDR3 is TGTGCCAGCAGCCAAACCTATGGGGGGTCCTACAATGAGCAGTTCTTC.